The sequence of this T cell receptor beta chain was determined in a study of blood T cell repertoires in COVID-19 (dated by TCRdb to 2020 to 2021). Looking at the study overall: Samples covering the acute and convalescent phases of COVID-19 were provided by collaborators in the United States, Italy and Spain. The repertoires were released in a freely available public database meant as a resource for research on the immune response to SARS-CoV-2. The dataset comprised deeply sampled blood TCRbeta repertoires from subjects exposed to, actively infected with, or recovered from COVID-19. Sample metadata almost always included a de-identified subject ID, COVID-19 status, age in years and sex. HLA class I and class II types, where available, came from metadata supplied by the sample provider rather than from assay-based typing. The material from the prospective study consisted of cDNA or gDNA derived from T cells, B-cell-depleted T cells, or PBMCs. The samples were drawn from two sources: the first 160 participants of the ongoing ImmuneRACE study, and approximately 1,300 subjects contributed by 6 global collaborators. What the research found in general, with its limitations: How much clinical and demographic metadata was included differed by source and by participant, and the metadata was provided uncurated.

The immunoSEQ Assay, a bias-controlled multiplex PCR, was used to amplify TCRbeta CDR3 regions from genomic DNA. Regarding the original processing steps: The number of nucleated cells in each sample was estimated from the amplification of reference gene primers within the assay. To quantify the absolute abundance of each unique TCRbeta CDR3 rearrangement, sequence reads were collapsed and filtered. Productive Simpson clonality was computed per sample as the square root of Simpson's diversity index over productive rearrangements. The table was pulled from immuneACCESS by TCRdb, which kept in-frame rearrangements only. Such tables lose some clones; where checked, under half of the loss comes from unresolved V genes, and the rest has no known cause. D and trimming were read from the DNA, whereas the V and J calls and clone size are those reported in that table. In all, the sample holds approximately 450,000 clones, and around 91% of those were seen once. The top ten clones comprise roughly 1.1% of the sample.

From the germline V gene, CDR1 is SNHLY and CDR2 is FYNNEI. From its cysteine to its phenylalanine, the CDR3 spans 12 amino acids. The DNA shown is the 36-base CDR3, in frame from base 1. The junction shows trimming of 7 bases on V and 3 bases on J, plus 10 bases between the germline ends. Participants in the prospective study were enrolled through a virtual design, were aged about 18 to 90 years, and lived in about 25 United States geographic areas. In the prospective study, cohorts were assigned on the basis of participant-reported clinical history obtained from a screening survey and a study questionnaire. For ImmuneRACE Cohort 3, a participant was defined as recovered based on two consecutive negative NP/OP PCR tests, clearance by a healthcare professional, or resolution of symptoms. In the prospective study, mobile phlebotomists collected whole blood, serum and a nasopharyngeal or oropharyngeal swab from each participant. Additional blood draws and questionnaires over a 2-month period could optionally be provided by prospective study participants. Prospective study blood samples were shipped either frozen or at room temperature before DNA extraction.

Concerning this clone itself: No cognate antigen has been identified for it. Base qualities are not recorded, but no much larger clone differs from it by a single base.

The material sequenced was PBMCs or T cells enriched from blood (not recorded which). The TCR was taken from a young man who had recovered from COVID-19. The chain is made from TRBV2 and TRBJ2-7; 6 matching bases give a weak D call of TRBD2. The nucleotide sequence is given as TGTGCCAGCACCGTGCGGGGCTACGAGCAGTACTTC. The resulting protein is CASTVRGYEQYF.